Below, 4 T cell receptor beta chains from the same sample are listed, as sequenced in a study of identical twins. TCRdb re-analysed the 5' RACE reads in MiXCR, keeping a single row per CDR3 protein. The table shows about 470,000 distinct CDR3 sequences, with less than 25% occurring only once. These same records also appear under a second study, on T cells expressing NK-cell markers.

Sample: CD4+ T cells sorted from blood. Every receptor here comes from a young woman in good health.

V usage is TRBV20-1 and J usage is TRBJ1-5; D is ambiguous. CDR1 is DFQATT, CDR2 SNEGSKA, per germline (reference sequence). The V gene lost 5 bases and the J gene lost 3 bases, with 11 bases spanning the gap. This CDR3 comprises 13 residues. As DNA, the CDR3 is TGCAGTGCTGTGGAGGTTCACAATCAGCCCCAGCATTTT. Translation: CSAVEVHNQPQHF.

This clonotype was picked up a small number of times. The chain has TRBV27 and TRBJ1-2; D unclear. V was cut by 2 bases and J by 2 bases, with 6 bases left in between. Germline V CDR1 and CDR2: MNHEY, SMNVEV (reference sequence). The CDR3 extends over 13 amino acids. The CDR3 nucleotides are TGTGCCAGCAGTTTAACCAAGAACTATGGCTACACCTTC. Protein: CASSLTKNYGYTF.

Here the CDR3 DNA reads TGTGCCAGCAGCTGGGGCGGGTCCGACGAGCAGTACTTC. Its protein product is CASSWGGSDEQYF. The V gene is TRBV7-9, the J gene TRBJ2-7, with D possibly being TRBD1 or TRBD2 (5 bases each). Trimming took 4 bases from V and 5 from J, leaving 12 bases between them. Germline V gives CDR1 SEHNR, CDR2 FQNEAQ (reference sequence). The CDR3 runs to 13 residues.

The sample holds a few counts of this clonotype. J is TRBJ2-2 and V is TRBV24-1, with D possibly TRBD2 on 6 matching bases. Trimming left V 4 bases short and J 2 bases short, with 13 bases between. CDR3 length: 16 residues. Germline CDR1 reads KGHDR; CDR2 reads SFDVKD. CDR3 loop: CATSDPGTANTGELFF. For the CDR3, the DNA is TGTGCCACCAGTGACCCAGGGACTGCAAACACCGGGGAGCTGTTTTTT.